The rows below give T cell receptor beta chains drawn from one sample of a study of blood T cell repertoires in COVID-19. This table comes from immunoSEQ multiplex PCR, and its TCRdb copy is limited to in-frame clones, with some not included. The table records over 150,000 clones, 88% of them present only once. Specimen: PBMCs or T cells enriched from blood (not recorded which). These receptors were obtained from a woman between 18 and 30 years old who had recovered from COVID-19. Each CDR3 is given with its conserved first and last residue. The listing skips clone size in some rows; elsewhere it reads once, few, many or a size class.

V	size	CDR3
TRBV28	once	CASMGLATDTQYF
TRBV25-1	few	CASSQSSGNTIYF
TRBV19	NA	CASSYRGMYQPQHF
TRBV25-1	few	CASSEPTGSGANVLTF
TRBV7-8	NA	CASSLPSRTGSISGNTIYF
TRBV2	NA	CASRQVLNTEAFF
TRBV5-1	NA	CASSFGGDTQYF
TRBV28	few	CASSWTGGRNTIYF
TRBV3-1/TRBV3-2	NA	CASSQNPAGTGEDTQYF
TRBV9	NA	CASSVQGLGTEAFF
TRBV6-5	NA	CASSPEGSNTEAFF
TRBV4-3	once	CASSPQGDTEAFF
TRBV7-2	NA	CASSPDYTTDTQYF
TRBV27	NA	CASSTGYLAYEQYF
TRBV28	NA	CASSGTGSNYGYTF
TRBV5-1	NA	CASTLNTGELFF
TRBV19	NA	CASCTGFGSYNEQFF
TRBV7-3	NA	CASRRTSGYNEQFF
TRBV2	NA	CASSESPGGVTRDEQFF
TRBV5-1	NA	CASSTRQGASTEAFF
TRBV5-1	NA	CASSLILGADTQYF
TRBV30	NA	CAWSVDRRQYF
TRBV7-8	few	CASSLIGGYGYTF
TRBV2	NA	CASSRQGSPTRGYTF